This T cell receptor (beta chain) emerged from a study of shared clonotypes between healthy human individuals. The trim removed 5 bases at V and 8 bases at J, leaving 7 bases unmatched. CDR1 is SNHLY and CDR2 is FYNNEI in the germline V gene. The CDR3 is made up of 14 amino acids. As concerns this clone: What it recognizes is unknown.

Sorted-subset replicate PCRs used about 200 ng DNA, approximately 33,000 T cell genomes. The method was immunoSEQ multiplex PCR; TCRdb's version includes in-frame clones alone and lacks a portion of them. Altogether 2 million to 2.5 million clones are present, approximately 94% being singletons, with the ten largest covering around 0.13%. Study-level findings and limits: It was expected that sequencing depth would affect clonotype sharing among donors. A reduction in generation probabilities was seen for non-shared clonotypes relative to those shared by all four donors. Memory subsets generally showed lower estimated richness than naive subsets.

This clonotype was obtained from a man aged 18-30 years in good health. Input material: naive CD4+ T cells sorted from blood. Subset denoted: CD45RA+ positively selected. The rearrangement uses TRBV2 and TRBJ1-5; 9 bases map to TRBD1. CDR3 nucleotide sequence: TGTGCCAGCAGTTCCGGGACAGGGTCTAAGCCCCAGCATTTT. Translating gives CASSSGTGSKPQHF.